This T cell receptor beta chain was retrieved from a study of blood T cell repertoires in COVID-19. Study context: Spain, Italy and the United States supplied samples that represented acute and convalescent COVID-19. Sources were T cells, B-cell-depleted T cells, or PBMCs; the material itself was cDNA or gDNA.

Per germline, CDR1 KGHSH and CDR2 LQKENI. The CDR3 extends over 15 amino acids. Trimming stripped 3 bases from V and 2 bases from J, with 13 bases between. In the authors' methods: Amplification with reference gene primers provided the estimates of nucleated cell counts. Method: immunoSEQ multiplex PCR; TCRdb's copy keeps in-frame clones and lacks some. The DNA was the basis for D and trimming; V, J and clone size are from that table. The table has approximately 35,000 clones, 90% to 95% seen once; the top ten hold 10% to 15%. V gene TRBV18 combines with J gene TRBJ2-5; D unresolved. The sequence was collected from a human donor in a cohort sampled during active COVID-19. The specimen was peripheral blood. The chain's CDR3 is CASSPSQTRQETQYF. The CDR3 bases are TGTGCCAGCTCACCCAGTCAAACACGTCAAGAGACCCAGTACTTC. Full variable domain (outside the CDR3, taken from reference TRBV18 and TRBJ2-5): NAGVMQNPRHLVRRRGQEARLRCSPMKGHSHVYWYRQLPEEGLKFMVYLQKENIIDESGMPKERFSAEFPKEGPSILRIQQVVRGDSAAYFCASSPSQTRQETQYFGPGTRLLVL.